The 26 T cell receptor beta chains in this list originate from one sample, sequenced in a study of blood T cell repertoires in COVID-19. Clones were sequenced by immunoSEQ multiplex PCR, and TCRdb holds only the in-frame ones, with some missing. The sample has 380,000 or so clones; over 75% are singletons. The specimen sequenced was PBMCs or T cells enriched from blood (not recorded which). These receptors originate from a woman between 40 and 50 years old with acute COVID-19.

CDR3 loop: CASSLVLAGGYTQYF. In DNA form, the CDR3 reads TGTGCCAGCAGCTTAGTCCTAGCGGGGGGCTATACGCAGTATTTT. The chain couples TRBV7-2 to TRBJ2-3; 11 bases map to TRBD2. The CDR3 covers 15 residues. Germline V gene sequence: CDR1 SGHTA, CDR2 FQGNSA. The junction had 4 bases not matched to a gene; V was cut back by 1 base and J by 7 bases.

This CDR3 reads CASSPRQRVNEKLFF. For the CDR3, the DNA is TGTGCCAGCAGTCCTCGACAGCGCGTAAATGAAAAACTGTTTTTT. The chain couples TRBV6-5 to TRBJ1-4; D may be TRBD1 (5 bases). Trimming removed 5 bases from V and 5 bases from J, with 15 bases in between. CDR3 length: 15 amino acids. Germline V gene data show CDR1 as MNHEY and CDR2 as SVGAGI.

The chain couples TRBV27 to TRBJ1-4; 7 bases are shared with TRBD1. The CDR3 is 13 residues long. Germline V gene sequence: CDR1 MNHEY, CDR2 SMNVEV (reference sequence). V shed 10 bases, J shed 8 bases, and the junction held 10 bases outside the gene matches. This CDR3 is CATSTGTVEKLFF. The CDR3 DNA follows: TGTGCCACTTCGACAGGGACGGTGGAAAAACTGTTTTTT.

The chain recombines TRBV5-3 with TRBJ1-1; tentatively, D is TRBD1 (6 bases). TRBV5-3 is an ORF; its function is uncertain. Trimming shortened V by 1 base and J by 4 bases, and 14 bases separated the two germline ends. The CDR3 contains 15 residues. The CDR3 protein is CARSLSTRGGTEAFF. The CDR3 nucleotides read TGTGCCAGAAGCTTGTCCACCAGGGGCGGCACTGAAGCTTTCTTT.

The table lists this clone with a count of one. The V call is TRBV7-9, the J call TRBJ2-7; 10 nucleotides line up with TRBD1. CDR1 and CDR2 from the germline V gene are SEHNR and FQNEAQ (reference sequence). The CDR3 has 15 amino acids. The junction had 10 bases not matched to a gene; V was cut back by 5 bases and J by 6 bases. The CDR3 reads CASSPPGQGLTEQYF. DNA of the CDR3: TGTGCCAGCAGCCCTCCGGGACAGGGGTTAACCGAGCAGTACTTC. Using reference TRBV7-9 and TRBJ2-7 for the parts outside the CDR3, the full variable domain is DTGVSQNPRHKITKRGQNVTFRCDPISEHNRLYWYRQTLGQGPEFLTYFQNEAQLEKSRLLSDRFSAERPKGSFSTLEIQRTEQGDSAMYLCASSPPGQGLTEQYFGPGTRLTVT.

The chain has TRBV10-3 and TRBJ1-2, with TRBD1 matching 10 bases. CDR3 length: 13 residues. Germline V gene data show CDR1 as ENHRY and CDR2 as SYGVKD. With V trimmed by 9 bases and J by 4 bases, 5 bases remained unmatched. CDR3 amino acids: CAITGQGTYGYTF. CDR3 DNA: TGTGCCATTACGGGACAGGGGACCTATGGCTACACCTTC.

The rearrangement uses TRBV6-5 and TRBJ1-5; 7 positions agree with TRBD1. This CDR3 contains 13 residues. Germline V CDR1 and CDR2: MNHEY, SVGAGI. V shed 10 bases, J shed 4 bases, and the junction held 7 bases outside the gene matches. The CDR3 nucleotides read TGTGCCATCGCAGGGGGTCGTAATCAGCCCCAGCATTTT. Its translation is CAIAGGRNQPQHF.

This rearrangement joins TRBV30 to TRBJ2-1, with 8 bases matching TRBD2. This CDR3 region has 15 residues. Germline trimming cut 1 base from V and 7 bases from J; bases unmatched to any gene: 9. Germline CDR1 and CDR2: GTSNPN and SVGIG (reference sequence). This CDR3 reads CAWSEFGGAFNEQFF. The DNA of the CDR3 is TGTGCCTGGAGTGAATTCGGGGGGGCTTTTAATGAGCAGTTCTTC.

The J gene is TRBJ2-1, the V gene TRBV7-7, with 8 bases that match TRBD2. With 5 bases clipped from V and 4 bases from J, the junction kept 10 bases outside the gene matches. The CDR3 length is 16 residues. Per the germline V gene, CDR1 is SSHAT and CDR2 is FNYEAQ (reference sequence). DNA for the CDR3: TGTGCCAGCAGCCCCCGTCGGGGGGGCGAATACAATGAGCAGTTCTTC. It encodes CASSPRRGGEYNEQFF.

The chain links TRBV12-3 or TRBV12-4 to TRBJ1-1; maybe TRBD1 (5 bases). Trimming removed 5 bases at V and 1 base at J, with 8 bases between. This CDR3 spans 13 amino acids. The CDR3 reads CASSKTENTEAFF. The DNA of the CDR3 is TGTGCCAGCAGTAAGACAGAGAACACTGAAGCTTTCTTT.

The V call is TRBV19, the J call TRBJ2-3; D perhaps matches TRBD1 (6 bases). With 4 bases removed from V and 5 bases from J, the gap between germline ends came to 22 bases. The CDR3 has 17 residues. CDR1 LNHDA and CDR2 SQIVND come from the germline V gene (reference sequence). DNA of the CDR3: TGTGCCAGTAGTACCCACTACAACCCCTCGGACAGAGATACGCAGTATTTT. Translating gives CASSTHYNPSDRDTQYF.

This clone has only one observation. The chain joins TRBV19 to TRBJ1-2; no definite D call. There are 12 residues in the CDR3. Germline V CDR1 and CDR2: LNHDA, SQIVND (reference sequence). V was cut by 10 bases and J by 10 bases, with 19 bases left in between. CDR3 nucleotide sequence: TGTGCCACTGTGGGGAGCCTTCGGGACTACACCTTC. Protein product: CATVGSLRDYTF. The full variable domain, in which reference TRBV19 and TRBJ1-2 provide the parts outside the CDR3, is DGGITQSPKYLFRKEGQNVTLSCEQNLNHDAMYWYRQDPGQGLRLIYYSQIVNDFQKGDIAEGYSVSREKKESFPLTVTSAQKNPTAFYLCATVGSLRDYTFGSGTRLTVV.

The chain employs TRBV9 and TRBJ2-3; D gene unclear. The V gene lost 6 bases and the J gene lost 0 bases, with 11 bases spanning the gap. The CDR3 length is 14 residues. The germline V gene encodes CDR1 SGDLS and CDR2 YYNGEE. This CDR3 is CASNGDLSTDTQYF. CDR3 DNA: TGTGCCAGCAACGGAGATTTGAGCACAGATACGCAGTATTTT.

V and J are TRBV29-1 and TRBJ1-2; 11 nucleotides align to TRBD1. Germline values: CDR1 SQVTM, CDR2 ANQGSEA. The V segment lost 7 bases and the J segment 6 bases; nucleotides outside the gene matches: 4. This CDR3 has 12 amino acids. The CDR3 spells CSDGQGADGYTF. In nucleotides, the CDR3 is TGCAGCGACGGACAGGGGGCAGATGGCTACACCTTC. Using reference TRBV29-1 and TRBJ1-2 for the parts outside the CDR3, the full variable domain is SAVISQKPSRDICQRGTSLTIQCQVDSQVTMMFWYRQQPGQSLTLIATANQGSEATYESGFVIDKFPISRPNLTFSTLTVSNMSPEDSSIYLCSDGQGADGYTFGSGTRLTVV.

J is TRBJ1-4 and V is TRBV9; no definite D call. The CDR3 runs to 18 residues. With 0 bases removed from V and 0 bases from J, the gap between germline ends came to 15 bases. Germline V lookup: CDR1 SGDLS, CDR2 YYNGEE. CDR3 bases: TGTGCCAGCAGCGTAGGCGGAGGGTACCCCTCAACTAATGAAAAACTGTTTTTT. This sequence encodes CASSVGGGYPSTNEKLFF.

The chain combines TRBV24-1 with TRBJ2-1, with TRBD2 matching 8 bases. The germline V gene encodes CDR1 KGHDR and CDR2 SFDVKD. This CDR3 is built from 16 residues. The V gene end was trimmed by 9 bases and the J gene end by 0 bases; junction bases not matched to a gene: 9. In DNA form, the CDR3 reads TGTGCCACCGTCCCCACCGGGACTAGCTCCTACAATGAGCAGTTCTTC. Its translation: CATVPTGTSSYNEQFF.

The chain recombines TRBV5-1 with TRBJ2-2, with unresolved D. Germline V gene data show CDR1 as SGHRS and CDR2 as YFSETQ. V shed 1 base and J shed 5 bases, with 12 bases lying between them. The CDR3 sequence is 15 residues long. DNA of the CDR3: TGCGCCAGCAGCTTGTTTGACACCAATACCGGGGAGCTGTTTTTT. Protein sequence: CASSLFDTNTGELFF.

The chain has TRBV12-5 and TRBJ2-2; D is undetermined. The CDR3 is 13 residues long. V dropped 8 bases and J dropped 6 bases, with 13 bases sitting between them. Looked up from germline, CDR1 is LGHNT and CDR2 is FRNRAP. The CDR3 DNA follows: TGTGCTAGTATGCTAGTCGGAGCCGGGGAGCTGTTTTTT. The encoded protein is CASMLVGAGELFF.

The J gene is TRBJ1-2, the V gene TRBV27; D not resolved. V was cut by 6 bases and J by 1 base, with 12 bases left in between. CDR3 length: 14 residues. Per germline, CDR1 MNHEY and CDR2 SMNVEV (reference sequence). The CDR3 nucleotides are TGTGCCAGCAGCTCCGTGCGGGGTAACTATGGCTACACCTTC. The encoded protein is CASSSVRGNYGYTF.

The chain recombines TRBV25-1 with TRBJ1-1, with TRBD1 matching over 8 bases. The J segment lost 3 bases and the V segment lost 4 bases, leaving 4 bases of the junction unmatched. Germline values: CDR1 MGHDK, CDR2 SYGVNS. The CDR3 spans 14 residues. CDR3 in DNA: TGTGCCAGCAGTGTTTGGGGACAGGACACTGAAGCTTTCTTT. This codes for CASSVWGQDTEAFF. Supplemented by reference TRBV25-1 and TRBJ1-1, the full variable domain reads EADIYQTPRYLVIGTGKKITLECSQTMGHDKMYWYQQDPGMELHLIHYSYGVNSTEKGDLSSESTVSRIRTEHFPLTLESARPSHTSQYLCASSVWGQDTEAFFGQGTRLTVV.

This sequence joins TRBV5-6 and TRBJ2-2, with unresolved D. V lost 0 bases and J 4 bases, leaving 10 bases between the germline ends. The CDR3 spans 15 residues. The germline gives CDR1 SGHDT, CDR2 YYEEEE. The chain's CDR3 is CASSLVSLPTGELFF. CDR3 in DNA: TGTGCCAGCAGCTTGGTTAGTCTCCCCACCGGGGAGCTGTTTTTT.

The J gene is TRBJ2-7, the V gene TRBV6-5; 7 bases fit TRBD1. Germline V gene data show CDR1 as MNHEY and CDR2 as SVGAGI. V lost 5 bases to trimming and J lost 3 bases; unmatched junction nucleotides: 10. The CDR3 runs to 15 residues. CDR3 bases: TGTGCCAGCAGTACACACCTAGACAGGGACTACGAGCAGTACTTC. It encodes CASSTHLDRDYEQYF.

This chain uses TRBV15 with TRBJ1-4; the D gene is possibly TRBD1 (6 bases). V was trimmed by 4 bases and J by 7 bases, leaving 22 bases between them. The CDR3 spans 17 residues. Germline loops: CDR1 LNHNV, CDR2 YYDKDF (reference sequence). CDR3 in amino acids: CATSKGPTRGQSEKLFF. CDR3 DNA: TGTGCCACCAGCAAGGGTCCAACCAGGGGACAAAGTGAAAAACTGTTTTTT. The full variable domain, in which reference TRBV15 and TRBJ1-4 provide the parts outside the CDR3, is DAMVIQNPRYQVTQFGKPVTLSCSQTLNHNVMYWYQQKSSQAPKLLFHYYDKDFNNEADTPDNFQSRRPNTSFCFLDIRSPGLGDTAMYLCATSKGPTRGQSEKLFFGSGTQLSVL.

This clone showed up just a few times. The rearrangement joins TRBV5-8 to TRBJ1-6, with D uncertain. V was pared by 0 bases and J by 11 bases, with 9 bases between. The germline CDR1 and CDR2 sequences are SGHTS and YDEGEE. The CDR3 extends over 13 amino acids. The CDR3 reads CASSLVQITPLHF. CDR3 DNA sequence: TGTGCCAGCAGCTTGGTTCAGATTACACCCCTCCACTTT.

The V gene is TRBV24-1, the J gene TRBJ1-5; 7 bases map to TRBD1. In germline, CDR1 is KGHDR, CDR2 SFDVKD. With 10 bases clipped from V and 0 bases from J, the junction kept 11 bases outside the gene matches. The CDR3 has 16 amino acids. The DNA for the CDR3 is TGTGCCACGAGATGCCCCAGGGGGGATAGCAATCAGCCCCAGCATTTT. Protein sequence: CATRCPRGDSNQPQHF.

The chain carries TRBV27 and TRBJ1-5; TRBD1 matches at 8 bases. In germline, CDR1 is MNHEY, CDR2 SMNVEV (reference sequence). The CDR3 spans 17 residues. With V trimmed by 1 base and J by 7 bases, 12 bases remained unmatched. DNA of the CDR3: TGTGCCAGCAGTTTATTCGCAGGGGGCGCATTGGGACAGCCCCAGCATTTT. This sequence encodes CASSLFAGGALGQPQHF.